These 29 T cell receptor beta chains originate from one sample sequenced in a study of read filtering for tumor transcriptome and immune sequencing. From around 440 ng of RNA, a library with molecular barcoded alpha/delta and beta/gamma adaptors was made. In TCRdb, the reads were re-called with MiXCR into one record per CDR3 protein. The profile covers about 90,000 distinct CDR3 sequences, with 9% to 15% appearing a single time and 15% taken by the ten largest. Material for sequencing was a population of CD138-negative cells sorted from bone marrow. Every receptor here comes from a donor older than 35 with multiple myeloma.

At least ten counts were recorded for this clonotype. This sequence joins TRBV30 and TRBJ2-4, with 9 bases identical to TRBD1. Germline trimming cut 3 bases from V and 4 bases from J; bases unmatched to any gene: 13. The CDR3 contains 17 residues. CDR1 is GTSNPN, CDR2 SVGIG, per germline (reference sequence). The CDR3 sequence is CAWRDRDRGVQKNIQYF. CDR3 sequence (DNA): TGTGCCTGGAGGGACCGTGACAGGGGGGTCCAGAAAAACATTCAGTACTTC.

In its sample, this clonotype was seen many times. This chain connects TRBV29-1 to TRBJ1-3; D gene ambiguous. V lost 3 bases and J lost 0, with 6 bases in between. Per germline, CDR1 SQVTM and CDR2 ANQGSEA. This CDR3 is 13 amino acids long. CDR3 sequence: CSVDGNSGNTIYF. The DNA of the CDR3 is TGCAGCGTTGATGGGAACTCTGGAAACACCATATATTTT. The whole variable domain, filled in from reference TRBV29-1 and TRBJ1-3, reads SAVISQKPSRDICQRGTSLTIQCQVDSQVTMMFWYRQQPGQSLTLIATANQGSEATYESGFVIDKFPISRPNLTFSTLTVSNMSPEDSSIYLCSVDGNSGNTIYFGEGSWLTVV.

Notes on this clonotype: It differs at one base from a far larger clone, so likely a read error. The CDR3 does not end in the conserved phenylalanine or tryptophan, so this is likely a read error. V and J are TRBV12-3 or TRBV12-4 and TRBJ2-1; D perhaps matches TRBD2 (6 bases). The CDR3 is 14 residues long. V was clipped by 3 bases and J by 3 bases, with 9 bases between them. The DNA of the CDR3 is TGTGCCAGCAGTTTTGCGGGATTCTACAATGAGCAGTTCTCC. This translates into CASSFAGFYNEQFS.

This clonotype came up many times. Given a much more abundant clone one base away, this may be a read error. This chain connects TRBV29-1 to TRBJ2-1; 14 nucleotides line up with TRBD2. Germline lookup yields CDR1 SQVTM and CDR2 ANQGSEA. This CDR3 is built from 14 residues. Here the CDR3 DNA reads TGCAGCGCCCGACTAGCGGGAGGGAACAATGGGCAGTTCTTC. Protein sequence: CSARLAGGNNGQFF.

In the case of this clonotype: It may be a read error: a sequence one base away is much more abundant. This chain links TRBV13 with TRBJ2-1; D ambiguous. Germline lookup yields CDR1 PRHDT and CDR2 FYEKMQ (reference sequence). The CDR3 covers 12 residues. CDR3 residues: CASSLGAGRELF. CDR3 sequence (DNA): TGTGCCAGCAGCTTAGGGGCAGGTCGTGAGCTCTTC. The variable domain in full, with the rest retrieved from reference TRBV13 and TRBJ2-1, is AAGVIQSPRHLIKEKRETATLKCYPIPRHDTVYWYQQGPGQDPQFLISFYEKMQSDKGSIPDRFSAQQFSDYHSELNMSSLELGDSALYFCASSLGAGRELFGPGTRLTVL.

This clonotype was counted many times. The chain carries TRBV6-1 and TRBJ1-5; 7 bases fit TRBD1. This CDR3 spans 15 amino acids. V dropped 5 bases and J dropped 5; count of bases not matched to a gene: 9. CDR1 and CDR2 (germline): MNHNS, SASEGT. The CDR3 here is CASSRTGTADQPQHF. Here the CDR3 DNA reads TGTGCCAGCAGTCGAACCGGGACAGCGGATCAGCCCCAGCATTTT.

Ten or more counts support this clonotype. CDR3 DNA sequence: TGTGCCAGCAGCTTGGGGCAGGGCTCCAACTATGGCTACACCTTC. It specifies CASSLGQGSNYGYTF. The chain links TRBV7-9 to TRBJ1-2; the D gene is possibly TRBD1 (5 bases). Per the germline V gene, CDR1 is SEHNR and CDR2 is FQNEAQ (reference sequence). The CDR3 covers 15 residues. Trimming stripped 3 bases from V and 2 bases from J, with 13 bases between.

Many counts were recorded for this clonotype. The rearrangement joins TRBV3-2 to TRBJ2-1; the D segment call TRBD2 is taken from the table without a DNA check. TRBV3-2 is noted as a pseudogene. The CDR3 has 19 residues. DNA of the CDR3: TGTGCCAGCAGCAATATGCCGGGGGGAGGCGGAGGGGTCTACAATGAGCAGTTCTTC. Its translation is CASSNMPGGGGGVYNEQFF.

The sample holds a few counts of this clonotype. A far bigger clonotype differs at one base, so this is likely a read error. The rearrangement links TRBV11-2 to TRBJ2-1, with 8 nucleotides matching TRBD2. Germline assignment: CDR1 SGHAT and CDR2 FQNNGV. Trimming cost V 5 bases and J 8 bases; bases outside gene matches: 8. The CDR3 is 14 residues long. This CDR3 is CASSPGTSRHEQFF. As DNA, the CDR3 is TGTGCCAGCAGCCCGGGGACTAGTCGGCATGAGCAGTTCTTC.

This clonotype was found many times. The chain couples TRBV12-3 or TRBV12-4 to TRBJ2-3; 8 bases map to TRBD1. This CDR3 is 15 amino acids long. J lost 5 bases, V lost 2 bases, and 6 bases had no gene match. The CDR3 DNA is TGTGCCAGCAGTTTACGGCAGGGGGCAGGAGATACGCAGTATTTT. This encodes CASSLRQGAGDTQYF.

This clonotype has a count of ten or more. The chain joins TRBV6-6 to TRBJ1-5, with 10 bases matching TRBD1. Per the germline V gene, CDR1 is MNHNY and CDR2 is SVGAGI (reference sequence). The CDR3 totals 15 residues. Trimming took 4 bases from V and 4 from J; bases not matched to a gene: 4. The CDR3 protein is CASSSGQGGNQPQHF. The CDR3 bases are TGTGCCAGCAGTTCTGGACAGGGGGGGAATCAGCCCCAGCATTTT.

Comment on this clonotype: Since the CDR3 does not end with the conserved phenylalanine or tryptophan, this likely comes from a read error. The chain is built from TRBV6-2 or TRBV6-3 and TRBJ2-1, with 10 bases lining up with TRBD2. CDR3 size: 18 residues. J gave up 12 bases and V 0 bases, and 17 bases lay outside the gene matches. Looked up from germline, CDR1 is MNHEY and CDR2 is SVGEGT. This CDR3 reads CASSYSNWLAGDLSGQFS. CDR3 coding DNA: TGTGCCAGCAGTTACTCGAATTGGCTAGCGGGAGATTTAAGTGGGCAGTTCTCC.

This clonotype was seen at least ten times. The chain is built from TRBV20-1 and TRBJ2-7; TRBD2 aligns across 12 bases. Germline assignment: CDR1 DFQATT and CDR2 SNEGSKA (reference sequence). V gave up 4 bases and J gave up 2 bases; unmatched junction bases: 6. This CDR3 has 15 amino acids. CDR3: CSATPSGRGTYEQYF. As DNA, the CDR3 is TGCAGTGCTACCCCTAGCGGGAGGGGAACCTACGAGCAGTACTTC.

Concerning this clonotype: Since the CDR3 does not end with the conserved phenylalanine or tryptophan, this likely comes from a read error. The V gene is TRBV20-1, the J gene TRBJ2-3; the D is unclear. V was clipped by 3 bases and J by 4 bases, with 2 bases between them. This CDR3 has 10 amino acids. Germline-derived CDR1 and CDR2 are DFQATT and SNEGSKA (reference sequence). The CDR3 sequence is CSARSDTQYL. The CDR3 coding sequence is TGCAGTGCTAGGTCAGATACGCAGTATCTT.

This clonotype was seen at least ten times. The chain couples TRBV28 to TRBJ2-2; D not resolved. V was cut by 4 bases and J by 5 bases, with 8 bases left in between. In germline, CDR1 is MDHEN, CDR2 SYDVKM. This CDR3 is 13 amino acids long. The CDR3 is CASSYPATGELFF. In DNA, the CDR3 is TGTGCCAGCAGTTATCCAGCAACCGGGGAGCTGTTTTTT.

This chain connects TRBV7-9 to TRBJ2-2; the match to TRBD2 covers 10 bases. V lost 6 bases, J lost 4 bases, and 8 bases stayed unmatched. CDR3 length equals 16 residues. Germline CDR1 is SEHNR and CDR2 is FQNEAQ (reference sequence). CDR3 bases: TGTGCCAGCAGGGCCCCGGGACTAGCGAGCACCGGGGAGCTGTTTTTT. This codes for CASRAPGLASTGELFF. The complete variable domain, with remaining parts taken from reference TRBV7-9 and TRBJ2-2, reads DTGVSQNPRHKITKRGQNVTFRCDPISEHNRLYWYRQTLGQGPEFLTYFQNEAQLEKSRLLSDRFSAERPKGSFSTLEIQRTEQGDSAMYLCASRAPGLASTGELFFGEGSRLTVL.

This chain connects TRBV14 to TRBJ2-5, with D unclear. This CDR3 region has 11 residues. Trimming left V 5 bases short and J 5 bases short, with 6 bases between. The germline V gene has CDR1 SGHDN and CDR2 FVKESK. CDR3: CASSRAETQYF. The CDR3 coding sequence is TGTGCCAGCAGCAGGGCGGAGACCCAGTACTTC.

Remarks on this clonotype: This sequence may be a read error, since a much larger clone differs from it by one base. The V call is TRBV30, the J call TRBJ2-1; 12 nucleotides match TRBD2. V was pared by 5 bases and J by 7 bases, with 9 bases of the junction left unmatched. The CDR3 totals 15 residues. Per the germline V gene, CDR1 is GTSNPN and CDR2 is SVGIG (reference sequence). CDR3 amino acids: CAWGPPGLAGNEQFF. As DNA, the CDR3 is TGTGCCTGGGGGCCTCCGGGACTAGCGGGTAATGAGCAGTTCTTC.

A word on this clonotype: The junction departs from germline at one end; a sequencing error may be responsible. The genes are TRBV24-1 and TRBJ2-1; D not resolved. From germline, CDR1 is KGHDR and CDR2 SFDVKD. The CDR3 is made up of 15 amino acids. The CDR3 DNA sequence: TGTGCCGCCAGTGCTGTAGGAGAAACCTACAATGAGCAGTTCTTC. Residues: CAASAVGETYNEQFF.

In its sample, this clonotype was seen many times. The rearrangement uses TRBV20-1 and TRBJ1-1, with 11 positions matching TRBD1. Losses at the gene ends were 3 bases for V and 4 bases for J; bases not matched to a gene: 4. Germline V gives CDR1 DFQATT, CDR2 SNEGSKA (reference sequence). The CDR3 is 14 residues long. DNA of the CDR3: TGCAGTGCTAGTCGGGGGACAGGGGGCACTGAAGCTTTCTTT. Translated: CSASRGTGGTEAFF.

This clonotype was detected a few times. This could be a read error, since a much larger clone is one nucleotide away. V is TRBV7-9 and J is TRBJ2-5; no firm D call. Germline V lookup: CDR1 SEHNR, CDR2 FQNEAQ (reference sequence). Trimming shortened V by 2 bases and J by 1 base, and 8 bases separated the two germline ends. The CDR3 covers 14 residues. CDR3 amino acids: CASSLRRGQETQYF. CDR3 coding DNA: TGTGCCAGCAGCTTAAGGAGAGGCCAAGAGACCCAGTACTTC.

This clonotype was counted ten times or more. The chain couples TRBV28 to TRBJ2-1; D is uncertain. Germline CDR1 is MDHEN and CDR2 is SYDVKM. The V and J ends lost 3 bases and 8 bases respectively, with 8 bases between them. The CDR3 spans 12 residues. In nucleotides, the CDR3 is TGTGCCAGCAGTTTTCAAACGGATGAGCAGTTCTTC. Its protein is CASSFQTDEQFF.

This clonotype occurred many times. This sequence joins TRBV20-1 and TRBJ2-7, with 14 bases matching TRBD2. Germline loops: CDR1 DFQATT, CDR2 SNEGSKA (reference sequence). V lost 4 bases, J lost 10 bases, and 6 bases stayed unmatched. The CDR3 totals 13 residues. The CDR3 DNA reads as TGCAGTGCTATGGAGACTAGCGGGAGGGCTCAGTACTTC. Protein product: CSAMETSGRAQYF.

This clonotype has more than one count but fewer than ten. This may be a read error: a much more frequent sequence differs by one nucleotide. The V call is TRBV20-1, the J call TRBJ2-1; no firm D call. CDR1 and CDR2 from the germline V gene are DFQATT and SNEGSKA (reference sequence). This CDR3 region has 14 residues. DNA for the CDR3: TGCAGTGTATCAGCCCTTCCCTCCTACAATGAGCAGCTCTTC. This translates into CSVSALPSYNEQLF.

There are a few counts of this clonotype. This may be a read error, as it is one base from a much larger clone. V gene TRBV11-2 combines with J gene TRBJ1-1; D perhaps matches TRBD1 (6 bases). Germline assignment: CDR1 SGHAT and CDR2 FQNNGV. The CDR3 spans 14 residues. Trimming removed 1 base at V and 7 bases at J, with 13 bases between. The CDR3 DNA sequence: TGTGCCAGCAGCTTAGTCGGCAGGGGCATTGAAGCTTTCTTT. This encodes CASSLVGRGIEAFF.

The table lists this clonotype with many counts. V gene TRBV18 combines with J gene TRBJ2-3; possibly TRBD2 for D (6 bases). The CDR3 loop spans 13 amino acids. Trimming stripped 1 base from V and 5 bases from J, with 7 bases between. Germline V gene sequence: CDR1 KGHSH, CDR2 LQKENI. CDR3 protein: CASSPRGGDTQYF. The CDR3 DNA follows: TGTGCCAGCTCACCACGGGGAGGAGATACGCAGTATTTT.

This clonotype was observed at least ten times. This sequence joins TRBV2 and TRBJ1-2; 7 nucleotides agree with TRBD1. The junction had 9 bases not matched to a gene; V was cut back by 6 bases and J by 8 bases. The CDR3 is 13 amino acids. The germline V gene has CDR1 SNHLY and CDR2 FYNNEI. The CDR3 DNA follows: TGTGCCAGCAGCCAGGACAGGCAAAAAGGCTACACCTTC. Translation gives CASSQDRQKGYTF.

This clonotype was observed many times. The gene calls are TRBV2 and TRBJ2-1, with 13 bases matching TRBD2. The CDR3 contains 15 residues. The germline CDR1 and CDR2 sequences are SNHLY and FYNNEI. Trimming took 6 bases from V and 7 from J; bases not matched to a gene: 6. CDR3 in DNA: TGTGCCAGCAGAGCCGGGACTAGCGGGAAGAATGAGCAGTTCTTC. It codes for CASRAGTSGKNEQFF.

This clonotype was observed a handful of times. The J gene is TRBJ1-1, the V gene TRBV11-2; possible D gene TRBD1, 6 bases. Germline CDR1 and CDR2: SGHAT and FQNNGV. The V gene lost 5 bases and the J gene lost 4 bases, with 17 bases spanning the gap. This CDR3 is built from 15 residues. CDR3 amino acids: CASSPSLGAGTEAFF. The DNA of the CDR3 is TGTGCCAGCAGCCCGAGCTTGGGGGCCGGCACTGAAGCTTTCTTT.